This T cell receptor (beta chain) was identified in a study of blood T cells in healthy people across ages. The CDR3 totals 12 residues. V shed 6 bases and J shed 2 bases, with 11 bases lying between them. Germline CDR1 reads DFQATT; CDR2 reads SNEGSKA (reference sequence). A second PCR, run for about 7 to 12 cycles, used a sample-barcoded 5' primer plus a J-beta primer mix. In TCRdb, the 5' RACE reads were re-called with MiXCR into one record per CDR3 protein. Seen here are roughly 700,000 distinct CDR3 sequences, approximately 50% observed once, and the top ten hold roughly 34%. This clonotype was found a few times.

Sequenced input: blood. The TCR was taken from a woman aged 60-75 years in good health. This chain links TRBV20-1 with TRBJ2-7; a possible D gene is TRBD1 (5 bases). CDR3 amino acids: CSARARAYEQYF. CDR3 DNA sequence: TGCAGTGCAAGGGCCAGGGCCTACGAGCAGTACTTC.